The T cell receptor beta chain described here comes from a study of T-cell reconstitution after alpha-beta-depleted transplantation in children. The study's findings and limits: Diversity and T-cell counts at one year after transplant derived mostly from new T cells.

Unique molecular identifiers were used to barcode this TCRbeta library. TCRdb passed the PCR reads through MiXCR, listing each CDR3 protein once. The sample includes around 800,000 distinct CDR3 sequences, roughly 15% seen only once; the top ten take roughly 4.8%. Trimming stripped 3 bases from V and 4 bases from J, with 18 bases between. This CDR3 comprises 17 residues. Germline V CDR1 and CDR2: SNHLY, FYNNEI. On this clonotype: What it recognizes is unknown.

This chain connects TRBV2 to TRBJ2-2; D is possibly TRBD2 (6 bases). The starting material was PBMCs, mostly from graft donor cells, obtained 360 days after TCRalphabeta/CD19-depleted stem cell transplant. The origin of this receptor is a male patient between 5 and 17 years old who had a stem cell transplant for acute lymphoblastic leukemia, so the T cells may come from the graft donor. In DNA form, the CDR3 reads TGTGCCAGCAGTGATCAGGCGGTGGCGGGATTCACCGGGGAGCTGTTTTTT. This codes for CASSDQAVAGFTGELFF.